Sequencing of this TCR beta chain was carried out in a study of identical twins. Study-wide points: Fewer insertions characterized abundant cord blood beta clonotypes, whereas memory repertoires showed none.

The CDR3 length is 13 residues. Germline V gene lookup returns CDR1 SQVTM and CDR2 ANQGSEA. Trimming pared 7 bases from V and 8 bases from J, leaving 17 bases between. TCRdb re-analysed the 5' RACE reads in MiXCR, keeping a single row per CDR3 protein. Of 1.5 million to 2 million distinct CDR3 sequences in the sample, 25% to 35% were seen once. This clonotype was picked up a small number of times. The antigen is undetermined. The TCR sequence derives from a newborn girl in good health. This chain joins TRBV29-1 and TRBJ1-4; possible D gene TRBD1, 6 bases. The sample consisted of cord blood. The CDR3 reads CSGQDRRGEKLFF. The DNA for the CDR3 is TGCAGCGGACAAGACAGGCGGGGGGAAAAACTGTTTTTT. The full variable domain, rest sourced from reference TRBV29-1 and TRBJ1-4, is SAVISQKPSRDICQRGTSLTIQCQVDSQVTMMFWYRQQPGQSLTLIATANQGSEATYESGFVIDKFPISRPNLTFSTLTVSNMSPEDSSIYLCSGQDRRGEKLFFGSGTQLSVL.